This T cell receptor beta chain originates from a study of blood T cells in healthy people across ages. Together with a sample-barcoded 5' primer, a J-beta primer mix was included in a second PCR lasting about 6 to 11 cycles. One entry per CDR3 protein results from TCRdb running MiXCR on the 5' RACE reads. Of over a million distinct CDR3 sequences in the sample, approximately 42% were seen once. The CDR3 is 14 amino acids. Germline CDR1 is SGHDT and CDR2 is YYEEEE. V lost 3 bases and J lost 2, with 9 bases in between. This TCR derives from a young woman in good health. V usage is TRBV5-6 and J usage is TRBJ1-5, with D possibly TRBD1 on 6 matching bases. Material: blood. CDR3 DNA sequence: TGTGCCAGCAGCTGGGGGACACGCAATCAGCCCCAGCATTTT. Translated: CASSWGTRNQPQHF.